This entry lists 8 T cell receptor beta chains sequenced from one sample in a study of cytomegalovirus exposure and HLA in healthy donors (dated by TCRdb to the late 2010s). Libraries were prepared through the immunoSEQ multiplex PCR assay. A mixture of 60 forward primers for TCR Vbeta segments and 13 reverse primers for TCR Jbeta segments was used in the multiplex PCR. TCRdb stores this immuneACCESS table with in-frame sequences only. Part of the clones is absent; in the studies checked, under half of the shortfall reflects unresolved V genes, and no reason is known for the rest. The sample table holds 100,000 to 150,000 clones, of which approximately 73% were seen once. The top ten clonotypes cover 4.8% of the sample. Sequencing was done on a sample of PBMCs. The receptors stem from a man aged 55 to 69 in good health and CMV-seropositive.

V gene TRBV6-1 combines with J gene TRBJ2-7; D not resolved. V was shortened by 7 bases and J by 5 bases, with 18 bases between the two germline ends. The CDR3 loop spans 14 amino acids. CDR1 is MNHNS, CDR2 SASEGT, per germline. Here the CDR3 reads CASTRRGLENEQYF. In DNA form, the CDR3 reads TGTGCCAGCACCCGGCGAGGCCTTGAGAACGAGCAGTACTTC.

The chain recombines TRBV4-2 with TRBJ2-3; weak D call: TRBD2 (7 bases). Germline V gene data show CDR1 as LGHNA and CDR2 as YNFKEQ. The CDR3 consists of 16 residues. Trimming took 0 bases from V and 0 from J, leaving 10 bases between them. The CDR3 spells CASSQDGGGSTDTQYF. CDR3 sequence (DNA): TGTGCCAGCAGCCAAGATGGCGGGGGCAGCACAGATACGCAGTATTTT.

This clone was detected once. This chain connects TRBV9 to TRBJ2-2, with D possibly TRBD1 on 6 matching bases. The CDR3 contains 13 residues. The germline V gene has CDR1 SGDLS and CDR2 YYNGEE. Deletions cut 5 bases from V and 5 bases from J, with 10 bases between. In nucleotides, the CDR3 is TGTGCCAGCAGTCTCAGGGGAACCGGGGAGCTGTTTTTT. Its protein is CASSLRGTGELFF. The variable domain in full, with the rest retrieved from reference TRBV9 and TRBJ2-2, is DSGVTQTPKHLITATGQRVTLRCSPRSGDLSVYWYQQSLDQGLQFLIQYYNGEERAKGNILERFSAQQFPDLHSELNLSSLELGDSALYFCASSLRGTGELFFGEGSRLTVL.

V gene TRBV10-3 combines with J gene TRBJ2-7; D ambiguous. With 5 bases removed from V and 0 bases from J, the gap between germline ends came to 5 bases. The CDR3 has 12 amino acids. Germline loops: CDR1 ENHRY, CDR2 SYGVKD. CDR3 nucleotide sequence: TGTGCCATCAGTCAGGTCTCCTACGAGCAGTACTTC. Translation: CAISQVSYEQYF.

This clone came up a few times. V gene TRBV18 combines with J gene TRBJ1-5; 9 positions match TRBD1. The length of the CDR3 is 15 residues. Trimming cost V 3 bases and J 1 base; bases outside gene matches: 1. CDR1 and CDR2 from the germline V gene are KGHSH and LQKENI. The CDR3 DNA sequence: TGTGCCAGCTCACCCGGGACAGGGAGCAATCAGCCCCAGCATTTT. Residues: CASSPGTGSNQPQHF.

The CDR3 DNA reads TGTGCCAGCAGCAAAGAGAGGGGAGCGGGAGAGACCCAGTACTTC. Amino acid sequence: CASSKERGAGETQYF. The V call is TRBV21-1, the J call TRBJ2-5; the table's TRBD2 call for D was not verified on the DNA. TRBV21-1 corresponds to a pseudogene. CDR3 length equals 15 residues.

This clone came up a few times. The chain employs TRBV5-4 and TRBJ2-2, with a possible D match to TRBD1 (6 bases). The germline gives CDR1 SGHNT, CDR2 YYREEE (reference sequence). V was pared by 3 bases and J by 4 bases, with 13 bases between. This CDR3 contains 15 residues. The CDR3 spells CASSSRGVGTGELFF. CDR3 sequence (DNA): TGTGCCAGCAGCTCCAGGGGTGTTGGCACCGGGGAGCTGTTTTTT.

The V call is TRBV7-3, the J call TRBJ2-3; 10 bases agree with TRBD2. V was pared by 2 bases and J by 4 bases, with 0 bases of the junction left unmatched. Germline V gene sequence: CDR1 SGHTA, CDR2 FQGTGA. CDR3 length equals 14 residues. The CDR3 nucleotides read TGTGCCAGCAGCTTAGGACTAGCGGCAGATACGCAGTATTTT. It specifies CASSLGLAADTQYF.